Listed below are T cell receptor beta chains from one sample, sequenced in a study of patients and donors after allogeneic stem cell transplantation. TCRdb fed the RT-PCR reads into MiXCR, producing one record per CDR3 protein. The sample includes roughly 250,000 distinct CDR3 sequences, 11% to 15% of them seen just once. The sequencing sample was made of blood, either unsorted or a sorted T cell fraction (not recorded which). These receptors were taken from a human donor who was either an allogeneic HSCT recipient or a stem cell or donor lymphocyte infusion donor (not recorded which). It is not recorded whose cells these are; they may come from a transplant donor. Each CDR3 is given with its conserved first and last residue. A D gene is named only where the DNA matches it firmly. Clone size is not always given. Where it is, it says once, few, many or a class for expanded clones.

few,TRBV2,TRBJ1-5,-,CASSVEQAYQPQHF,TGTGCCAGCAGTGTGGAACAGGCATATCAGCCCCAGCATTTT
-,TRBV5-1,TRBJ2-2,TRBD1,CASSYNRGNTGELFF,TGCGCCAGCAGCTATAACAGGGGCAACACCGGGGAGCTGTTTTTT
-,TRBV7-8,TRBJ2-1,-,CASSSEGDEQFF,TGTGCCAGCAGCTCCGAAGGGGATGAGCAGTTCTTC
-,TRBV11-1,TRBJ2-7,-,CASSETPTSYEQYF,TGTGCCAGCTCGGAAACCCCAACTAGCTACGAGCAGTACTTC
few,TRBV29-1,TRBJ2-7,TRBD2,CSVEVAGVEQYF,TGCAGCGTTGAGGTAGCGGGGGTCGAGCAGTACTTC
many,TRBV5-1,TRBJ1-1,TRBD1,CASSKRGQQNTEAFF,TGCGCCAGCAGCAAAAGGGGACAGCAGAACACTGAAGCTTTCTTT
many,TRBV6-1,TRBJ1-4,TRBD1,CASSDRGGATNEKLFF,TGTGCCAGCAGCGACAGGGGAGGGGCAACTAATGAAAAACTGTTTTTT
-,TRBV27,TRBJ2-7,TRBD2,CASSFLVAGGIYEQYF,TGTGCCAGCAGTTTCTTGGTAGCGGGAGGGATATACGAGCAGTACTTC
-,TRBV5-6,TRBJ1-2,TRBD1,CASSLGRQGWGYGYTF,TGTGCCAGCAGCTTGGGAAGACAGGGCTGGGGCTATGGCTACACCTTC
many,TRBV6-5,TRBJ1-1,-,CASSYSVTGNTEAFF,TGTGCCAGCAGTTACTCGGTGACAGGGAACACTGAAGCTTTCTTT
few,TRBV7-3,TRBJ2-3,-,CASSTGGASTDTQYF,TGTGCCAGCAGCACCGGGGGTGCTAGCACAGATACGCAGTATTTT
many,TRBV7-8,TRBJ1-2,-,CASSLYGANYGYTF,TGTGCCAGCAGCTTATACGGGGCTAACTATGGCTACACCTTC
-,TRBV25-1,TRBJ1-5,-,CASSDVRGHNQPQHF,TGTGCCAGCAGTGACGTCAGGGGACATAATCAGCCCCAGCATTTT
few,TRBV4-3,TRBJ2-3,-,CASSRKISTDTQYF,TGCGCCAGCAGTCGTAAGATAAGCACAGATACGCAGTATTTT
once,TRBV5-4,TRBJ1-2,-,CASNREGRRGGYTF,TGTGCCAGCAACCGGGAGGGGCGGCGAGGTGGCTACACCTTC
few,TRBV12-3/TRBV12-4,TRBJ2-2,-,CASSLGSRGGELFF,TGTGCCAGCAGCCTAGGCTCCCGCGGCGGGGAGCTGTTTTTT
few,TRBV5-1,TRBJ2-2,TRBD2,CASSLAGTSGATGELFF,TGCGCCAGCAGCTTGGCCGGGACTAGCGGGGCCACCGGGGAGCTGTTTTTT
-,TRBV4-2,TRBJ2-1,TRBD2,CASSQVGASGSNEQFF,TGTGCCAGCAGCCAAGTTGGGGCTAGCGGGAGTAATGAGCAGTTCTTC
-,TRBV5-1,TRBJ2-6,-,CASSLVPEAGANVLTF,TGCGCCAGCAGCTTGGTACCCGAGGCTGGGGCCAACGTCCTGACTTTC
-,TRBV29-1,TRBJ2-7,TRBD1,CSVRQGTSYEQYF,TGCAGCGTTCGACAGGGTACCTCCTACGAGCAGTACTTC
-,TRBV6-1,TRBJ1-6,-,CASSTGPYNSPLHF,TGTGCCAGCAGTACAGGGCCATATAATTCACCCCTCCACTTT
few,TRBV6-1,TRBJ2-5,-,CAIADRLRETQYF,TGTGCCATAGCGGACCGTCTAAGAGAGACCCAGTACTTC
few,TRBV12-3/TRBV12-4,TRBJ1-6,-,CASSLSGSPLHF,TGTGCCAGCAGTTTGTCGGGATCACCCCTCCACTTT
many,TRBV20-1,TRBJ1-5,-,CSARGGGASNQPQHF,TGCAGTGCTAGAGGTGGGGGGGCGAGCAATCAGCCCCAGCATTTT
-,TRBV6-1,TRBJ2-2,-,CASRPDRTGELFF,TGTGCCAGCAGGCCCGACAGAACCGGGGAGCTGTTTTTT
few,TRBV3-1,TRBJ2-2,-,CASSQLPGELFF,TGTGCCAGCAGCCAATTGCCCGGGGAGCTGTTTTTT
few,TRBV2,TRBJ1-5,-,CASSPSSAVSPQHF,TGTGCCAGCAGTCCGTCTTCTGCAGTCAGCCCCCAGCATTTT
many,TRBV29-1,TRBJ1-5,TRBD1,CSVADRGRNQPQHF,TGCAGCGTCGCAGACAGGGGGCGGAATCAGCCCCAGCATTTT
-,TRBV5-6,TRBJ2-5,TRBD2,CASSLGSAGEETQYF,TGTGCCAGCAGCTTGGGATCAGCGGGGGAAGAGACCCAGTACTTC
-,TRBV2,TRBJ1-1,-,CASSEERDTEAFF,TGTGCCAGCAGTGAAGAGAGGGATACTGAAGCTTTCTTT
many,TRBV3-1,TRBJ1-2,-,CASSQEGGHGYTF,TGTGCCAGCAGCCAAGAAGGGGGGCATGGCTACACCTTC
few,TRBV7-6,TRBJ2-5,TRBD2,CASSLNSGRAGETQYF,TGTGCCAGCAGCCTAAACAGCGGGAGGGCCGGAGAGACCCAGTACTTC
-,TRBV20-1,TRBJ1-5,-,CSAVGDNQPQHF,TGCAGTGCGGTTGGGGATAATCAGCCCCAGCATTTT
many,TRBV6-2/TRBV6-3,TRBJ2-1,-,CASSLTLVREQFF,TGTGCCAGCAGTCTAACACTAGTTCGTGAGCAGTTCTTC
-,TRBV9,TRBJ2-3,TRBD1,CASSVEIGTVTDAQYF,TGTGCCAGCAGCGTAGAAATCGGGACAGTCACAGATGCGCAGTATTTT
-,TRBV6-1,TRBJ1-1,TRBD1,CASRPRDRRMNTEAFF,TGTGCCAGCAGACCCCGGGACAGGCGCATGAACACTGAAGCTTTCTTT
few,TRBV18,TRBJ2-7,-,CASSPRSGSGGEQYF,TGTGCCAGCTCACCACGGAGCGGTAGTGGGGGCGAGCAGTACTTC
-,TRBV10-2,TRBJ2-6,TRBD1,CASSETGGLSGANVLTF,TGCGCCAGCAGTGAGACAGGGGGATTGTCTGGGGCCAACGTCCTGACTTTC
-,TRBV6-5,TRBJ2-7,-,CASRDTSRGQYF,TGTGCCAGCAGGGACACCTCGAGGGGTCAGTACTTC
many,TRBV9,TRBJ2-7,TRBD1,CASSEGQGAYSYEQYF,TGTGCCAGCAGCGAGGGACAGGGGGCCTATTCCTACGAGCAGTACTTC
-,TRBV12-3/TRBV12-4,TRBJ2-1,TRBD2,CASSLLAGGKDEQFF,TGTGCCAGCAGTTTGCTAGCGGGAGGGAAGGATGAGCAGTTCTTC
few,TRBV12-3/TRBV12-4,TRBJ2-7,-,CASSPDLYSYEQYF,TGTGCCAGCAGCCCGGATTTATACTCCTACGAGCAGTACTTC
-,TRBV29-1,TRBJ2-7,-,CSAERLGREQYF,TGCAGCGCTGAAAGACTAGGGCGTGAGCAGTACTTC
few,TRBV18,TRBJ2-3,-,CASSPRQGGRNTDTQYF,TGTGCCAGCTCACCGAGACAGGGAGGGAGAAACACAGATACGCAGTATTTT
-,TRBV12-3/TRBV12-4,TRBJ2-7,-,CASSLAGAVEDEQYF,TGTGCCAGCAGTTTAGCAGGAGCGGTCGAGGATGAGCAGTACTTC
-,TRBV5-1,TRBJ2-2,TRBD2,CASSLVAGGNTGELFF,TGCGCCAGCAGCTTGGTTGCGGGGGGCAACACCGGGGAGCTGTTTTTT
few,TRBV12-3/TRBV12-4,TRBJ2-6,TRBD1,CASSEDRGFGGANVLTF,TGTGCCAGCAGCGAGGACAGGGGGTTTGGTGGGGCCAACGTCCTGACTTTC
-,TRBV20-1,TRBJ2-5,TRBD1,CSARDLNRGYGETQYF,TGCAGTGCTAGAGATCTAAACAGGGGCTACGGGGAGACCCAGTACTTC
few,TRBV20-1,TRBJ2-3,-,CSAREPSTDTQYF,TGCAGTGCTAGAGAACCTAGCACAGATACGCAGTATTTT
few,TRBV6-1,TRBJ1-4,-,CASSEAQLGLQAKEKLFF,TGTGCCAGCAGTGAAGCGCAGTTAGGGTTACAGGCGAAAGAAAAACTGTTTTTT
few,TRBV11-2,TRBJ2-5,TRBD1,CASRDTGDGETQYF,TGTGCCAGCAGGGATACAGGGGACGGAGAGACCCAGTACTTC
many,TRBV7-2,TRBJ1-6,TRBD1,CASSGRTGGNSPLHF,TGTGCCAGCAGCGGCCGGACAGGGGGGAATTCACCCCTCCACTTT